The 5 T cell receptor beta chains presented below share a single source sample, sequenced in a study of neurological immune-mediated disorders. TCRdb redid the calling of the 5' RACE reads with MiXCR, one entry per CDR3 protein. Of tens of thousands of distinct CDR3 sequences detected, about 6% appear once; the ten largest clones hold around 0.55%. The sequencing input was CD4+ T cells from blood. These receptor sequences come from a woman between 35 and 50 years old in good health.

This clonotype was seen ten or more times. This chain connects TRBV6-6 to TRBJ2-1, with D possibly matching TRBD2 (5 bases). The CDR3 covers 15 residues. Trimming removed 3 bases at V and 4 bases at J, with 13 bases between. Germline assignment: CDR1 MNHNY and CDR2 SVGAGI (reference sequence). In nucleotides, the CDR3 is TGTGCCAGCAGTTATCCCCACCGGACTTACAATGAGCAGTTCTTC. Protein: CASSYPHRTYNEQFF.

This clonotype was recorded many times. V and J are TRBV5-1 and TRBJ1-1; 11 bases are a match to TRBD1. V lost 4 bases and J lost 7; bases outside the gene matches: 6. The CDR3 has 14 residues. CDR1 is SGHRS, CDR2 YFSETQ, per germline. The CDR3 spells CASSTGTGGNEAFF. Written as DNA, the CDR3 is TGCGCCAGCAGCACCGGGACAGGGGGAAATGAAGCTTTCTTT.

V usage is TRBV10-2 and J usage is TRBJ1-5; maybe TRBD1 (5 bases). Per germline, CDR1 WSHSY and CDR2 SAAADI. The V gene lost 7 bases and the J gene lost 2 bases, with 12 bases spanning the gap. This CDR3 is 14 amino acids long. CDR3 coding DNA: TGCGCCAGCACGGGCGGGACGGGCAATCAGCCCCAGCATTTT. Protein: CASTGGTGNQPQHF.

This clonotype was detected ten times or more. V is TRBV20-1 and J is TRBJ2-1; maybe TRBD1 (6 bases). V lost 0 bases to trimming and J lost 4 bases, with 13 bases between them. The CDR3 is made up of 15 amino acids. Germline loops: CDR1 DFQATT, CDR2 SNEGSKA (reference sequence). DNA of the CDR3: TGCAGTGCTAGAGACGACAGGTTCAGTTACAATGAGCAGTTCTTC. Translating gives CSARDDRFSYNEQFF.

This clonotype occurred many times. The gene calls are TRBV27 and TRBJ2-7, with 7 positions matching TRBD2. The trim removed 4 bases at V and 6 bases at J, leaving 9 bases unmatched. Looked up from germline, CDR1 is MNHEY and CDR2 is SMNVEV (reference sequence). The CDR3 is made up of 14 amino acids. The CDR3 sequence: CASSSSGLPTEQYF. The CDR3 DNA follows: TGTGCCAGCAGTTCGTCGGGACTACCGACCGAGCAGTACTTC.